The T cell receptor beta chain described here comes from a study of blood T cell repertoires in COVID-19. Whole-study context: Sources were T cells, B-cell-depleted T cells, or PBMCs; the material itself was cDNA or gDNA.

How the authors handled the data: Using reference gene primer amplification, nucleated cell counts were estimated. The assay was immunoSEQ multiplex PCR, and TCRdb's table has in-frame clones only and misses some. The DNA gave D and trimming, while V, J and clone size come from that table. The sample lists roughly 120,000 clones, 60% to 85% occurring once. V was cut by 4 bases and J by 1 base, with 11 bases left in between. The CDR3 spans 14 residues. Germline V gene lookup returns CDR1 MNHEY and CDR2 SMNVEV (reference sequence). The TCR sequence derives from a man between 65 and 85 years old with acute or convalescent COVID-19. This chain joins TRBV27 and TRBJ2-7; a weak D match, TRBD1 (5 bases). Sequencing input: peripheral blood. The CDR3 loop reads CASSSGQGSYEQYF. The CDR3 DNA is TGTGCCAGCAGTTCAGGGCAAGGGTCCTACGAGCAGTACTTC.